This T cell receptor (beta chain) came from a study of shared clonotypes between healthy human individuals. Sequencing used immunoSEQ multiplex PCR; TCRdb keeps in-frame clones, though not all of them. Of under 600,000 clones listed, 95% to 98% are singletons. The CDR3 has 15 amino acids. With 3 bases removed from V and 5 bases from J, the gap between germline ends came to 13 bases. Germline assignment: CDR1 LNHDA and CDR2 SQIVND (reference sequence). This clonotype was obtained from a woman aged 25-40 years in good health. V and J are TRBV19 and TRBJ2-2; TRBD1 might be the D (6 bases). Sequencing input: naive CD4+ T cells sorted from blood. Subset indicated: CD45RA+ positively selected. The CDR3 DNA sequence: TGTGCCAGTAGTATTCCCAGGGGTCGGACCGGGGAGCTGTTTTTT. The encoded protein is CASSIPRGRTGELFF.